The sequence of this TCR beta chain was determined in a study of blood T cell repertoires in COVID-19. CDR1 is SGHVS, CDR2 FNYEAQ, per germline. This CDR3 is built from 14 residues. V dropped 5 bases and J dropped 7 bases, with 18 bases sitting between them. Assay used: immunoSEQ multiplex PCR; TCRdb lists only in-frame clones, some missing. This sample yields about 250,000 clones, of which about four fifths are seen a single time; approximately 4% belongs to the top ten. Researchers sorted participants into cohorts using their self-reported clinical history. The rearrangement uses TRBV7-6 and TRBJ2-7; D perhaps matches TRBD1 (6 bases). The sequence derives from a middle-aged woman who had been exposed to COVID-19. The sequenced sample consisted of PBMCs or T cells enriched from blood (not recorded which). CDR3 nucleotides: TGTGCCAGCAGCCTCAGATACAGGGATGAGGAGCAGTACTTC. This sequence encodes CASSLRYRDEEQYF.